A single sample is the source of the 10 T cell receptor beta chains below, sequenced in a study of blood T cells in healthy people across ages. The authors ran a second PCR of about 6 to 11 cycles using a sample-barcoded 5' primer and a J-beta primer mix. TCRdb used MiXCR to reprocess the 5' RACE reads, holding one entry per CDR3 protein. The repertoire holds about 720,000 distinct CDR3 sequences, with about a fifth as singletons. What was sequenced was blood. Receptor source: an older man in good health.

The chain recombines TRBV14 with TRBJ2-3, with 11 nucleotides matching TRBD2. The trim removed 5 bases at V and 4 bases at J, leaving 8 bases unmatched. The CDR3 has 16 residues. The germline gives CDR1 SGHDN, CDR2 FVKESK. The chain's CDR3 is CASSKVAGGPADTQYF. In DNA form, the CDR3 reads TGTGCCAGCAGCAAGGTAGCGGGAGGGCCCGCAGATACGCAGTATTTT.

In this sample, this clonotype turned up many times. The genes are TRBV5-1 and TRBJ2-1, with 10 bases lining up with TRBD2. Germline trimming cut 4 bases from V and 2 bases from J; bases unmatched to any gene: 6. The CDR3 consists of 16 residues. CDR1 and CDR2 (germline): SGHRS, YFSETQ. The CDR3: CASSTILAGTYNEQFF. CDR3 nucleotides: TGCGCCAGCAGCACCATACTAGCGGGGACCTACAATGAGCAGTTCTTC.

A few counts support this clonotype. The chain carries TRBV5-1 and TRBJ1-3, with D maybe TRBD1 (6 bases). The CDR3 length is 13 residues. The V and J ends lost 4 bases and 5 bases respectively, with 10 bases between them. CDR1 is SGHRS and CDR2 is YFSETQ in the germline V gene. The CDR3 protein is CASSPTGRNTIYF. The CDR3 region has the DNA TGCGCCAGCAGCCCGACAGGAAGAAACACCATATATTTT.

This clonotype was recorded once. The chain carries TRBV9 and TRBJ2-2; D gene uncertain. Germline assignment: CDR1 SGDLS and CDR2 YYNGEE. Trimming removed 0 bases at V and 0 bases at J, with 6 bases between. The CDR3 runs to 15 residues. The CDR3 region is CASSVGASNTGELFF. The CDR3 DNA sequence: TGTGCCAGCAGCGTAGGTGCATCGAACACCGGGGAGCTGTTTTTT.

About this clonotype itself: The junction does not match germline at one end; this may be a read error. The chain is built from TRBV6-1 and TRBJ1-5; 9 bases map to TRBD1. CDR3 length equals 15 residues. Germline CDR1 and CDR2: MNHNS and SASEGT. This CDR3 reads CASRWDRVGNQPQHF. The CDR3 nucleotides are TGTGCTAGCAGATGGGACAGGGTCGGCAATCAGCCCCAGCATTTT.

This clonotype was found many times. The chain carries TRBV12-3 or TRBV12-4 and TRBJ1-4; the match to TRBD1 covers 8 bases. The CDR3 extends over 14 amino acids. V was pared by 2 bases and J by 7 bases, with 3 bases of the junction left unmatched. CDR3 residues: CASSLRQGTEKLFF. The DNA of the CDR3 is TGTGCCAGCAGTTTAAGACAGGGGACTGAAAAACTGTTTTTT.

The J gene is TRBJ2-1, the V gene TRBV7-9; D ambiguous. The V gene lost 5 bases and the J gene lost 2 bases, with 16 bases spanning the gap. The CDR3 totals 16 residues. The germline V gene encodes CDR1 SEHNR and CDR2 FQNEAQ (reference sequence). Here the CDR3 reads CASSPRYGWAYNEQFF. The CDR3 nucleotides are TGTGCCAGCAGCCCTAGGTACGGCTGGGCCTACAATGAGCAGTTCTTC.

This sequence joins TRBV12-3 or TRBV12-4 and TRBJ1-2; D unclear. With 9 bases removed from V and 4 bases from J, the gap between germline ends came to 18 bases. The CDR3 spans 14 residues. CDR3 protein: CASTPIPMAYGYTF. The CDR3 DNA follows: TGTGCCAGTACTCCTATCCCAATGGCCTATGGCTACACCTTC.

This chain uses TRBV7-2 with TRBJ1-5; D uncertain. CDR1 is SGHTA, CDR2 FQGNSA, per germline. This CDR3 region has 16 residues. V lost 1 base, J lost 2 bases, and 12 bases lay in between. As DNA, the CDR3 is TGTGCCAGCAGCTTAGTCGCAACTGGGGGCAATCAGCCCCAGCATTTT. It is translated as CASSLVATGGNQPQHF.

This clonotype occurred a few times. The chain recombines TRBV25-1 with TRBJ1-1; no definite D call. Germline lookup yields CDR1 MGHDK and CDR2 SYGVNS. Between the trimmed V and J ends, which lost 4 bases and 1 base, there was a span of 7 bases. This CDR3 comprises 13 residues. The CDR3 nucleotides read TGTGCCAGCAGTGCCCTGGGGAACACTGAAGCTTTCTTT. Amino acids: CASSALGNTEAFF. Variable domain in full (rest from reference TRBV25-1 and TRBJ1-1): EADIYQTPRYLVIGTGKKITLECSQTMGHDKMYWYQQDPGMELHLIHYSYGVNSTEKGDLSSESTVSRIRTEHFPLTLESARPSHTSQYLCASSALGNTEAFFGQGTRLTVV.